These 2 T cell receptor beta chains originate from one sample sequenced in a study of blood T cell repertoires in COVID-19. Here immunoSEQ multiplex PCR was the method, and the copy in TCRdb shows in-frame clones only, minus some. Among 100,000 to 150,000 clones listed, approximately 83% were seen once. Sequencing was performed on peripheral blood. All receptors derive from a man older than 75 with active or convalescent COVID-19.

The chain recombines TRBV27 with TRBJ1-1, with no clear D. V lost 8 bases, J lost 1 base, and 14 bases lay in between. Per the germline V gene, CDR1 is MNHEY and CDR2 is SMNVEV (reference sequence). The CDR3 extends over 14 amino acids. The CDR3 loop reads CASQPEVGNTEAFF. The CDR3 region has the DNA TGTGCCAGCCAGCCGGAGGTTGGGAACACTGAAGCTTTCTTT.

CDR3 nucleotides: TGCGCCAGCAGCTTGTCGAATGAGCAGTTCTTC. Translation: CASSLSNEQFF. The chain has TRBV5-1 and TRBJ2-1; D is uncertain. V was clipped by 1 base and J by 7 bases, with 3 bases between them. The CDR3 runs to 11 residues. The germline gives CDR1 SGHRS, CDR2 YFSETQ.